These 12 T cell receptor beta chains came from one sample sequenced in a study of blood T cell repertoires in COVID-19. Libraries were prepared by immunoSEQ multiplex PCR; TCRdb keeps only in-frame clonotypes and omits some of them. The table has fewer than 200,000 clones, roughly 85% seen once. Sequenced: PBMCs or T cells enriched from blood (not recorded which). Receptors originate from a woman aged 18-29 years who had recovered from COVID-19.

This chain joins TRBV7-2 and TRBJ1-2, with 7 bases aligning to TRBD1. The CDR3 length is 13 residues. The trim removed 3 bases at V and 7 bases at J, leaving 5 bases unmatched. Germline CDR1 and CDR2: SGHTA and FQGNSA. CDR3 sequence reads: CASSFRQGGGYTF. In DNA form, the CDR3 reads TGTGCCAGCAGCTTCCGCCAGGGGGGTGGCTACACCTTC.

The chain uses TRBV2 and TRBJ2-2; no clear D gene. CDR3 size: 14 residues. The V gene lost 3 bases and the J gene lost 3 bases, with 8 bases spanning the gap. Germline V gives CDR1 SNHLY, CDR2 FYNNEI. In DNA, the CDR3 is TGTGCCAGCAGTGATGAAAACTACACCGGGGAGCTGTTTTTT. This codes for CASSDENYTGELFF.

This clone has more than one count but fewer than ten. The rearrangement uses TRBV4-1 and TRBJ1-1; 8 bases agree with TRBD1. Trimming at V came to 4 bases and at J to 1 base, leaving 14 bases not matched to a gene. The germline V gene has CDR1 MGHRA and CDR2 YSYEKL. This CDR3 region has 18 residues. The CDR3 here is CASSPERRTGLSNTEAFF. The DNA of the CDR3 is TGCGCCAGCAGCCCCGAAAGGCGGACAGGGCTCTCGAACACTGAAGCTTTCTTT.

The chain is built from TRBV4-3 and TRBJ1-1, with 8 bases identical to TRBD1. Germline assignment: CDR1 LGHNA and CDR2 YSLEER. The ends lost 0 bases at V and 4 bases at J; junction bases unmatched: 7. The CDR3 has 16 residues. CDR3 region: CASSQDLAGGSTEAFF. The DNA of the CDR3 is TGCGCCAGCAGCCAAGACCTCGCAGGGGGCTCCACTGAAGCTTTCTTT.

CDR3 amino acids: CASKGMVGVGNTEAFF. The CDR3, as DNA: TGCGCCAGCAAAGGTATGGTCGGGGTCGGGAACACTGAAGCTTTCTTT. V usage is TRBV5-1 and J usage is TRBJ1-1; D remains unclear. This CDR3 has 16 residues. CDR1 and CDR2 (germline): SGHRS, YFSETQ. The V gene lost 6 bases and the J gene lost 1 base, with 19 bases spanning the gap.

The chain couples TRBV28 to TRBJ2-7; 8 bases are shared with TRBD1. V lost 3 bases, J lost 4 bases, and 11 bases stayed unmatched. The germline V gene has CDR1 MDHEN and CDR2 SYDVKM. The CDR3 runs 16 residues. CDR3 nucleotide sequence: TGTGCCAGCAGTTTTCCGAGCGCGACAGGGGTGTACGAGCAGTACTTC. As protein: CASSFPSATGVYEQYF.

The chain is built from TRBV28 and TRBJ1-3; 7 positions match TRBD1. The V segment lost 5 bases and the J segment 5 bases; nucleotides outside the gene matches: 12. Germline V gene data show CDR1 as MDHEN and CDR2 as SYDVKM. The CDR3 has 16 residues. DNA for the CDR3: TGTGCCAGCAGTCCGCAGAGGACAGGTATTCGAAACACCATATATTTT. Translating gives CASSPQRTGIRNTIYF.

The J gene is TRBJ1-5, the V gene TRBV28; no clear D gene. V shed 7 bases and J shed 1 base, with 11 bases lying between them. CDR3 length: 14 amino acids. Germline-derived CDR1 and CDR2 are MDHEN and SYDVKM. CDR3 coding DNA: TGTGCCAGCATAAGTACGGGAAGCAATCAGCCCCAGCATTTT. Its translation: CASISTGSNQPQHF. The full variable domain, its missing parts supplied by reference TRBV28 and TRBJ1-5, is DVKVTQSSRYLVKRTGEKVFLECVQDMDHENMFWYRQDPGLGLRLIYFSYDVKMKEKGDIPEGYSVSREKKERFSLILESASTNQTSMYLCASISTGSNQPQHFGDGTRLSIL.

The chain recombines TRBV6-5 with TRBJ1-1; 12 bases agree with TRBD1. V trimming: 3 bases; J trimming: 3 bases; junction bases outside the gene matches: 5. The CDR3 totals 16 residues. CDR1 MNHEY and CDR2 SVGAGI come from the germline V gene. The CDR3: CASSYLGQGAYTEAFF. The CDR3 nucleotides are TGTGCCAGCAGTTATTTGGGACAGGGGGCCTACACTGAAGCTTTCTTT.

The rearrangement uses TRBV6-2 or TRBV6-3 and TRBJ2-7; D unclear. CDR1 MNHEY and CDR2 SVGEGT come from the germline V gene. This CDR3 comprises 14 residues. The V end lost 2 bases, the J end lost 7 bases, and 15 bases lay between the germline ends. The CDR3 DNA reads as TGTGCCAGCAGTTACCAAGACGCTAGAGATGAGCAGTACTTC. Protein product: CASSYQDARDEQYF.

The chain uses TRBV25-1 and TRBJ2-1; 8 positions match TRBD2. Trimming removed 3 bases from V and 10 bases from J; junction bases left unmatched: 14. Germline-derived CDR1 and CDR2 are MGHDK and SYGVNS. CDR3 size: 16 residues. CDR3 coding DNA: TGTGCCAGCAGTGAGGCTGCTTTAGCGGGAAGGCAGGAGCAGTTCTTC. Residues: CASSEAALAGRQEQFF.

In its sample, this clone was seen once. The gene calls are TRBV5-8 and TRBJ1-1; no reliable D call. Germline V gene lookup returns CDR1 SGHTS and CDR2 YDEGEE. V lost 0 bases to trimming and J lost 4 bases, with 7 bases between them. The CDR3 is made up of 13 amino acids. DNA of the CDR3: TGTGCCAGCAGCTTGGGAGGGAGCACTGAAGCTTTCTTT. As protein: CASSLGGSTEAFF.